This record looks at one TCR beta chain sequence and its context. The method was immunoSEQ multiplex PCR; TCRdb's version includes in-frame clones alone and lacks a portion of them. The data hold tens of thousands of clones, with 95% to 98% observed a single time. These data belong to a study of Tregs in tolerant kidney transplant recipients. Study-level information: Recipients received nonmyeloablative bone marrow transplants from related graft donors, with transient mixed chimerism.

V dropped 5 bases and J dropped 4; count of bases not matched to a gene: 6. The CDR3 contains 15 residues. Germline V gene sequence: CDR1 SGHTA, CDR2 FQGTGA. CD4+CD25+CD127- Tregs, CD4+CD25- non-Tregs, CD4 and CD8 cells were sorted. Before regulatory T cell sorting, thawed PBMCs rested overnight at 37°C in 150 to 200 IU/ml IL-2. The TCR comes from a human donor who received a combined kidney and bone marrow transplant. This chain uses TRBV7-3 with TRBJ2-3, with TRBD2 matching 10 bases. Here the sequenced sample was Tregs from blood, taken before the transplant. The CDR3 loop is CASSPLAGVADTQYF. In nucleotides, the CDR3 is TGTGCCAGCAGCCCTCTAGCGGGGGTGGCAGATACGCAGTATTTT.